The 13 T cell receptor beta chains below all came from one sample that was sequenced in a study of shared clonotypes between healthy human individuals. Produced via immunoSEQ multiplex PCR; TCRdb's table is partial and in-frame only. Here the sample spans around 1,900,000 clones, around 93% being singletons. CD8 cells regarded as naive lacked CD45RO, were positively chosen for CCR7, and omitted terminally differentiated effector memory CD45RA+ cells. The sample was naive CD8+ T cells from PBMCs. These receptors all stem from a man aged 18-30 years in good health. Some clones in this sample may be carry-over from other donors' samples.

V gene TRBV2 combines with J gene TRBJ1-1, with D perhaps TRBD1 (5 bases). Germline assignment: CDR1 SNHLY and CDR2 FYNNEI. V lost 8 bases, J lost 8 bases, and 21 bases lay in between. The CDR3 runs to 14 residues. The CDR3 DNA follows: TGTGCCAGCCTTGGGGGGACCCAGGCCGGGGAAGCTTTCTTT. Translating it yields CASLGGTQAGEAFF.

Regarding this clone: Compared with germline, one end of the junction differs, possibly owing to a read error. The chain is built from TRBV29-1 and TRBJ1-1; D call uncertain. Germline CDR1 is SQVTM and CDR2 is ANQGSEA. This CDR3 has 15 amino acids. The CDR3 sequence is CSVEDGVLVNTEAFF. The DNA for the CDR3 is TGCAGCGTCGAAGATGGGGTCCTAGTGAACACTGAAGCTTTCTTT.

The chain links TRBV5-1 to TRBJ1-4; 9 nucleotides agree with TRBD1. Germline V CDR1 and CDR2: SGHRS, YFSETQ. Germline trimming cut 3 bases from V and 3 bases from J; bases unmatched to any gene: 3. The CDR3 covers 15 residues. CDR3 sequence (DNA): TGCGCCAGCAGCTCACAGGGGGCCTCTAATGAAAAACTGTTTTTT. This codes for CASSSQGASNEKLFF. Combining the CDR3 with reference TRBV5-1 and TRBJ1-4 gives the whole variable domain KAGVTQTPRYLIKTRGQQVTLSCSPISGHRSVSWYQQTPGQGLQFLFEYFSETQRNKGNFPGRFSGRQFSNSRSEMNVSTLELGDSALYLCASSSQGASNEKLFFGSGTQLSVL.

The rearrangement joins TRBV9 to TRBJ1-4; D is unresolved. Germline assignment: CDR1 SGDLS and CDR2 YYNGEE. The CDR3 is 15 amino acids. Trimming removed 0 bases at V and 1 base at J, with 7 bases between. CDR3: CASSVEKGTNEKLFF. In nucleotides, the CDR3 is TGTGCCAGCAGCGTAGAGAAGGGAACTAATGAAAAACTGTTTTTT.

This chain links TRBV2 with TRBJ2-7; 10 positions agree with TRBD2. The CDR3 is made up of 14 amino acids. Germline V gives CDR1 SNHLY, CDR2 FYNNEI. Trimming at V came to 7 bases and at J to 6 bases, leaving 9 bases not matched to a gene. CDR3 in DNA: TGTGCCAGCACGGCTAGCGGGAGTCCTAGCGAGCAGTACTTC. Amino acid sequence: CASTASGSPSEQYF.

The V call is TRBV9, the J call TRBJ2-5; D possibly matches TRBD1 or TRBD2 (6 bases each). CDR1 is SGDLS, CDR2 YYNGEE, per germline. V lost 5 bases to trimming and J lost 4 bases, with 12 bases between them. The CDR3 loop spans 13 amino acids. CDR3 sequence reads: CASSIQGGETQYF. The CDR3 coding sequence is TGTGCCAGCAGTATACAGGGAGGAGAGACCCAGTACTTC.

The CDR3 DNA reads as TGTGCCAGCAGCTTGGGGACTAGAAAGAGCTCCTACAATGAGCAGTTCTTC. This encodes CASSLGTRKSSYNEQFF. This chain joins TRBV7-3 and TRBJ2-1, with 8 nucleotides matching TRBD2. CDR1 is SGHTA, CDR2 FQGTGA, per germline. The CDR3 contains 17 residues. V shed 3 bases and J 0 bases; nucleotides not matched to a gene: 7.

The chain combines TRBV19 with TRBJ1-3; perhaps TRBD1 as D (5 bases). This CDR3 region has 15 residues. From germline, CDR1 is LNHDA and CDR2 SQIVND (reference sequence). The V and J ends lost 6 bases and 0 bases respectively, with 12 bases between them. The CDR3 loop is CASRLEGNSGNTIYF. CDR3 in DNA: TGTGCCAGTAGGTTGGAGGGGAACTCTGGAAACACCATATATTTT.

The V gene is TRBV7-9, the J gene TRBJ1-2, with no clear D. In germline, CDR1 is SEHNR, CDR2 FQNEAQ (reference sequence). V lost 5 bases and J lost 4, with 11 bases in between. The CDR3 contains 13 residues. CDR3 nucleotides: TGTGCCAGCAGCCAAGTGACTCCCTATGGCTACACCTTC. Protein sequence: CASSQVTPYGYTF.

The J gene is TRBJ2-2, the V gene TRBV7-8; TRBD2 matches 10 bases. Germline V gives CDR1 SGHVS, CDR2 FQNEAQ. The CDR3 extends over 18 amino acids. The junction had 12 bases not matched to a gene; V was cut back by 2 bases and J by 6 bases. CDR3: CASSLYRLAGDGAGELFF. The CDR3 nucleotides read TGTGCCAGCAGCTTATATCGCCTAGCGGGAGATGGGGCCGGGGAGCTGTTTTTT.

The chain is built from TRBV27 and TRBJ1-1; D is perhaps TRBD1 (6 bases). The germline V gene has CDR1 MNHEY and CDR2 SMNVEV (reference sequence). There are 15 residues in the CDR3. With 0 bases removed from V and 4 bases from J, the gap between germline ends came to 12 bases. CDR3: CASSLSGGHGTEAFF. The CDR3 DNA reads as TGTGCCAGCAGTTTATCGGGGGGGCATGGCACTGAAGCTTTCTTT.

The chain employs TRBV7-8 and TRBJ2-7, with a possible D match to TRBD2 (6 bases). This CDR3 region has 16 residues. Germline CDR1 is SGHVS and CDR2 is FQNEAQ. Between the trimmed V and J ends, which lost 5 bases and 1 base, there was a span of 18 bases. The DNA of the CDR3 is TGTGCCAGCAGCCCGGCTCAGCGGGCCACTTCCTACGAGCAGTACTTC. This codes for CASSPAQRATSYEQYF.

This chain joins TRBV7-2 and TRBJ1-1; the D is unclear. V was shortened by 5 bases and J by 1 base, with 23 bases between the two germline ends. Germline loops: CDR1 SGHTA, CDR2 FQGNSA. CDR3 length: 18 residues. The DNA of the CDR3 is TGTGCCAGCAGCCCCAACCCCCGGGATCGGGCCTGGAACACTGAAGCTTTCTTT. Protein product: CASSPNPRDRAWNTEAFF.